These T cell receptor beta chains were read from a single sample in a study of shared clonotypes between healthy human individuals. TCRdb keeps only in-frame clones here, not all; method: immunoSEQ multiplex PCR. The table records some 2.3 million clones, 93% of them present only once. Source material: naive CD4+ T cells from PBMCs. Receptor source: a man between 18 and 29 years old in good health. Some clones in this sample may be carry-over from other donors' samples. The CDR3 runs from the conserved cysteine through the conserved F or W. Each record gives: clone size, J gene, D gene, V gene, CDR3 DNA, CDR3 protein. The D gene is left open where the match is weak. A row's size may be missing; if present it is once, few, many or a size class.

>.|TRBJ1-1|TRBD1|TRBV6-1
TGTGCCAGCAGAGAGAGGGGGCGGACTGAAGCTTTCTTT
CASRERGRTEAFF
>.|TRBJ2-2|TRBD2|TRBV5-1
TGCGCCAGCAGCAAGTTAGCGGGAGGGAACACCGGGGAGCTGTTTTTT
CASSKLAGGNTGELFF
>.|TRBJ1-2|TRBD1|TRBV7-8
TGTGCCAGCAGCTTAATGGGACAGGTTAACTATGGCTACACCTTC
CASSLMGQVNYGYTF
>.|TRBJ1-5|.|TRBV21-1
TGTGCCAGCAGCCTCCGGGACAGGGGAAGTAGCAATCAGCCCCAGCATTTT
CASSLRDRGSSNQPQHF
>once|TRBJ2-7|TRBD2|TRBV7-2
TGTGCCAGCAGCTTAGCCCTAGCGGGAGGTGGCGAGCAGTACTTC
CASSLALAGGGEQYF
>.|TRBJ1-5|TRBD1|TRBV27
TGTGCCAGCAGTTTAGCCGGGGACAGAAGCAATCAGCCCCAGCATTTT
CASSLAGDRSNQPQHF
>.|TRBJ1-4|.|TRBV7-8
TGTGCCAGCAGTCTCCGGGACCGTGGGGAAAAACTGTTTTTT
CASSLRDRGEKLFF
>once|TRBJ1-1|.|TRBV11-2
TGTGCCAGCAGCCCTAGGGTCGTCTTGGGGCACATGAACACTGAAGCTTTCTTT
CASSPRVVLGHMNTEAFF
>.|TRBJ2-3|.|TRBV6-1
TGTGCCAGCACCCTTACCAAGACAGGTCCAGATACGCAGTATTTT
CASTLTKTGPDTQYF
>.|TRBJ1-2|.|TRBV14
TGTGCCAGCAGCCCACCGGGGTCCCTTGCTGGCGGCTACACCTTC
CASSPPGSLAGGYTF
>.|TRBJ2-5|TRBD2|TRBV14
TGTGCCAGCAGCCAAGTCGGAACTAGCGGAGAGACCCAGTACTTC
CASSQVGTSGETQYF
>once|TRBJ2-1|.|TRBV6-1
TGTGCCAGCGCAAGCGGAGCCTACAATGAGCAGTTCTTC
CASASGAYNEQFF
>.|TRBJ2-1|TRBD2|TRBV30
TGTGCCTGGAGTCTTCAAGCGGGGCACAATGAGCAGTTCTTC
CAWSLQAGHNEQFF
>.|TRBJ2-5|.|TRBV29-1
TGCAGCGTTGCTTCCGCTGGACGAGCGGTCGGGGAGACCCAGTACTTC
CSVASAGRAVGETQYF
>.|TRBJ1-2|.|TRBV5-6
TGTGCCAGCAGCTTGGGCGTTTCCTCAGCCTATGGCTACACCTTC
CASSLGVSSAYGYTF
>.|TRBJ1-5|.|TRBV4-1
TGCGCCAGCAGCCCCGGACAGAATCAGCCCCAGCATTTT
CASSPGQNQPQHF
>.|TRBJ1-2|.|TRBV7-2
TGTGCCAGCAGCCCACCGGGACGTCCGGCCTATGGCTACACCTTC
CASSPPGRPAYGYTF
>.|TRBJ2-7|TRBD2|TRBV14
TGTGCCAGCAGCCCCCGGTTAGCGGGACGAACCTACGAGCAGTACTTC
CASSPRLAGRTYEQYF
>.|TRBJ2-1|.|TRBV18
TGTGCCAGCTCACCAGTCGTACGTCCGAATGAGCAGTTCTTC
CASSPVVRPNEQFF
>.|TRBJ2-3|TRBD2|TRBV5-1
TGCGCCAGCAGCCCGAATAGCGGGAGAACAGATACGCAGTATTTT
CASSPNSGRTDTQYF
>.|TRBJ1-1|.|TRBV28
TGTGCCAGCAGCCCCACGCAGAACACTGAAGCTTTCTTT
CASSPTQNTEAFF
>once|TRBJ2-2|TRBD1|TRBV7-3
TGTGCCAGCGGCCGGGACAGGGCCACCGGGGAGCTGTTTTTT
CASGRDRATGELFF
>.|TRBJ2-7|.|TRBV28
TGTGCCAGCAGTTTGCATGGGGGTCACTCCTACGAGCAGTACTTC
CASSLHGGHSYEQYF
>.|TRBJ2-7|.|TRBV20-1
TGCAGTGCTATTATCCTCGGCGAGCAGTACTTC
CSAIILGEQYF
>.|TRBJ1-5|TRBD1|TRBV7-3
TGTGCCAGCCAAGACAGGGGAGGGCAGCCCCAGCATTTT
CASQDRGGQPQHF
>.|TRBJ1-1|.|TRBV5-6
TGTGCCAGCAGTTGGAGGGTGAACACTGAAGCTTTCTTT
CASSWRVNTEAFF
>.|TRBJ1-2|.|TRBV4-1
TGCGCCAGCAGCCCCGTTGCAGGGCAGGGGTTCTTCTATGGCTACACCTTC
CASSPVAGQGFFYGYTF
>.|TRBJ2-7|TRBD1|TRBV7-3
TGTGCCAGCAGCTTAAGCCGGGACAGAACTTACGAGCAGTACTTC
CASSLSRDRTYEQYF
>.|TRBJ1-1|.|TRBV5-1
TGCGCCAGCACCGTCGGGAGGGGGGCTGAAGCTTTCTTT
CASTVGRGAEAFF
>.|TRBJ1-2|.|TRBV6-1
TGTGCCAGCAGTGTCCAAACGACAGCATATGGCTACACCTTC
CASSVQTTAYGYTF
>.|TRBJ2-7|TRBD2|TRBV5-1
TGCGCCAGCAGCTCACTTTCGGGGGGGAACGAGCAGTACTTC
CASSSLSGGNEQYF
>.|TRBJ2-2|TRBD1|TRBV5-1
TGCGCCAGCAGTTCTCAGGGGGCGGACACCGGGGAGCTGTTTTTT
CASSSQGADTGELFF
>.|TRBJ1-3|.|TRBV28
TGTGCCAGCAGCCCTGGACTCGTCTCTGGAAACACCATATATTTT
CASSPGLVSGNTIYF
>.|TRBJ1-5|.|TRBV7-2
TGTGCCAGCAGCCTAGGGAATCAGCCCCAGCATTTT
CASSLGNQPQHF
>.|TRBJ1-4|TRBD1|TRBV19
TGTGCCAGTAGTACCCTCACAGGGGCGCTGAATGAAAAACTGTTTTTT
CASSTLTGALNEKLFF
>.|TRBJ1-2|TRBD1|TRBV7-8
TGTGCCAGCAGCTCTGGACAGGGATTGGGAGGCTACACCTTC
CASSSGQGLGGYTF
>.|TRBJ1-2|.|TRBV29-1
TGCAGCGTTGTAAACAGCTACTATGGCTACACCTTC
CSVVNSYYGYTF
>once|TRBJ2-3|TRBD2|TRBV5-1
TGCGCCAGCAGCTACCTAGCGGGAGGGCCCCCAGATACGCAGTATTTT
CASSYLAGGPPDTQYF